The 28 T cell receptor beta chains in this list originate from one sample, sequenced in a study of shared clonotypes between healthy human individuals. As defined, naive CD8 cells were CD45RO-negative and positively selected for CCR7, with terminally differentiated effector memory CD45RA+ cells excluded. Measured with immunoSEQ multiplex PCR; TCRdb has only the in-frame clones, and not every one. Here the sample spans about 600,000 clones, roughly 98% being singletons. Sample: naive CD8+ T cells sorted from blood. These receptors came from a man aged 25-40 years in good health.

The V and J genes are TRBV6-5 and TRBJ2-7, with TRBD2 matching over 13 bases. The CDR3 length is 15 residues. The V segment lost 5 bases and the J segment 2 bases; nucleotides outside the gene matches: 3. Germline lookup yields CDR1 MNHEY and CDR2 SVGAGI. Here the CDR3 reads CASSLTSGRTYEQYF. The CDR3 DNA reads as TGTGCCAGCAGTCTGACTAGCGGGAGGACCTACGAGCAGTACTTC.

The count of this clone is one. The J gene is TRBJ2-7, the V gene TRBV21-1; TRBD1, the table's D call, was not compared with the DNA. TRBV21-1 counts as a pseudogene. The CDR3 is 14 residues long. CDR3 sequence: CASSKNRTPGEQYF. For the CDR3, the DNA is TGTGCCAGCAGCAAAAACCGGACCCCAGGGGAGCAGTACTTC.

This chain connects TRBV13 to TRBJ1-4, with a possible D match to TRBD1 (5 bases). Germline V CDR1 and CDR2: PRHDT, FYEKMQ (reference sequence). The CDR3 sequence is 15 residues long. Deletions cut 5 bases from V and 3 bases from J, with 13 bases between. CDR3 nucleotide sequence: TGTGCCAGCAGCGACTGGACAAGTGCTAATGAAAAACTGTTTTTT. Translated: CASSDWTSANEKLFF.

The genes are TRBV29-1 and TRBJ2-1; 7 nucleotides match TRBD2. Germline values: CDR1 SQVTM, CDR2 ANQGSEA. This CDR3 contains 15 residues. Trimming cost V 1 base and J 4 bases; bases outside gene matches: 7. The CDR3 DNA follows: TGCAGCGTTGAAGGGGATGGGACTACTTACAATGAGCAGTTCTTC. It translates to CSVEGDGTTYNEQFF.

The J gene is TRBJ2-7, the V gene TRBV6-5, with unresolved D. CDR1 and CDR2 from the germline V gene are MNHEY and SVGAGI. The CDR3 is 15 residues long. The ends were cut back, 2 bases at V and 0 bases at J, with 11 bases in the middle. CDR3 protein: CASSYSDTSSYEQYF. The CDR3 DNA follows: TGTGCCAGCAGTTACAGCGACACCAGCTCCTACGAGCAGTACTTC.

The J gene is TRBJ2-3, the V gene TRBV10-3; TRBD2 agrees at 7 bases. V lost 4 bases, J lost 1 base, and 5 bases stayed unmatched. CDR1 is ENHRY and CDR2 is SYGVKD in the germline V gene. CDR3 length: 15 residues. CDR3: CAISGRETRTDTQYF. DNA of the CDR3: TGTGCCATCAGTGGGCGGGAGACGCGCACAGATACGCAGTATTTT.

The J gene is TRBJ1-2, the V gene TRBV2; perhaps TRBD1 as D (6 bases). The CDR3 loop spans 14 amino acids. In germline, CDR1 is SNHLY, CDR2 FYNNEI. Trimming pared 2 bases from V and 6 bases from J, leaving 13 bases between. The CDR3 reads CASSETWTADGYTF. The CDR3 bases are TGTGCCAGCAGTGAAACATGGACAGCGGATGGCTACACCTTC.

The V and J genes are TRBV29-1 and TRBJ2-7; no clear D. Trimming cost V 3 bases and J 1 base, with 7 bases left between them. The CDR3 covers 12 residues. From germline, CDR1 is SQVTM and CDR2 ANQGSEA. CDR3 amino acids: CSVEAGSYEQYF. CDR3 coding DNA: TGCAGCGTTGAGGCAGGATCCTACGAGCAGTACTTC.

This clone has a handful of counts. V is TRBV6-1 and J is TRBJ2-1, with 7 bases aligning to TRBD1. The germline V gene encodes CDR1 MNHNS and CDR2 SASEGT. V shed 4 bases, J shed 8 bases, and the junction held 14 bases outside the gene matches. The CDR3 runs to 16 residues. The CDR3 is CASSGVDRKLRDEQFF. CDR3 nucleotides: TGTGCCAGCAGTGGAGTGGACAGGAAGCTTCGCGATGAGCAGTTCTTC.

The chain is built from TRBV29-1 and TRBJ1-1; D remains unclear. CDR3 size: 12 residues. Trimming removed 7 bases from V and 6 bases from J, with 15 bases in between. CDR1 is SQVTM and CDR2 is ANQGSEA in the germline V gene. The CDR3 nucleotides read TGCAGCGGTTACCTGGGGAATGCTGAAGCTTTCTTT. This codes for CSGYLGNAEAFF.

The chain has TRBV27 and TRBJ2-1; 7 positions agree with TRBD2. After removal of 2 bases from V and 3 bases from J, the junction contained 7 bases not matched to a gene. This CDR3 contains 16 residues. Germline CDR1 is MNHEY and CDR2 is SMNVEV (reference sequence). The CDR3 protein is CASSLDAGVHYNEQFF. The CDR3 nucleotides are TGTGCCAGCAGTTTAGACGCGGGAGTGCACTACAATGAGCAGTTCTTC.

This chain connects TRBV27 to TRBJ2-5; perhaps TRBD1 as D (6 bases). The V end was cut by 5 bases, the J end by 9 bases, with 19 bases between. CDR1 is MNHEY and CDR2 is SMNVEV in the germline V gene (reference sequence). The CDR3 extends over 14 amino acids. CDR3 in amino acids: CASSAGDGKRAQYF. CDR3 in DNA: TGTGCCAGCAGTGCAGGGGACGGTAAGAGGGCCCAGTACTTC.

The rearrangement links TRBV9 to TRBJ2-3; 9 bases are a match to TRBD2. The germline CDR1 and CDR2 sequences are SGDLS and YYNGEE. The CDR3 spans 16 residues. The V gene end was trimmed by 10 bases and the J gene end by 0 bases; junction bases not matched to a gene: 12. The DNA for the CDR3 is TGTGCCTCCGAGGCGGGAGGGCCCCCTAGCACAGATACGCAGTATTTT. It is translated as CASEAGGPPSTDTQYF.

V gene TRBV7-8 combines with J gene TRBJ2-1; 9 bases match TRBD1. CDR1 is SGHVS, CDR2 FQNEAQ, per germline. J was trimmed by 5 bases and V by 6 bases; bases with no gene match: 8. The CDR3 consists of 15 residues. The CDR3 protein is CASRSRDRENNEQFF. The DNA for the CDR3 is TGTGCCAGCAGGAGTAGGGACAGGGAAAACAATGAGCAGTTCTTC.

The chain couples TRBV27 to TRBJ2-5; 7 positions match TRBD2. Germline CDR1 is MNHEY and CDR2 is SMNVEV (reference sequence). The CDR3 runs to 15 residues. Unmatched junction bases numbered 9, after V lost 4 bases and J lost 4 bases. The CDR3 bases are TGTGCCAGCAGTTCAGGGACTACCATGACAGAGACCCAGTACTTC. It translates to CASSSGTTMTETQYF.

The V and J genes are TRBV7-2 and TRBJ2-5; tentative D call: TRBD1 (6 bases). The V and J ends lost 2 bases and 2 bases respectively, with 9 bases between them. The CDR3 contains 14 residues. Germline V gene lookup returns CDR1 SGHTA and CDR2 FQGNSA. The CDR3 region has the DNA TGTGCCAGCAGCTTATGGGACACTCAAGAGACCCAGTACTTC. It yields the protein CASSLWDTQETQYF. Filled out from reference TRBV7-2 and TRBJ2-5, the complete variable domain reads GAGVSQSPSNKVTEKGKDVELRCDPISGHTALYWYRQSLGQGLEFLIYFQGNSAPDKSGLPSDRFSAERTGGSVSTLTIQRTQQEDSAVYLCASSLWDTQETQYFGPGTRLLVL.

The DNA of the CDR3 is TGTGCCAGCTCACCTCCTCGGGGGAGGGAGTTTAGCGAGCAGTACTTC. Its translation: CASSPPRGREFSEQYF. This rearrangement joins TRBV18 to TRBJ2-7; 7 bases align to TRBD2. CDR3 length: 16 amino acids. The V segment lost 3 bases and the J segment 6 bases; nucleotides outside the gene matches: 14. Germline lookup yields CDR1 KGHSH and CDR2 LQKENI.

The CDR3, as DNA: TGTGCCAGCAGCCCCCCCGGGAACACTGAAGCTTTCTTT. Translation: CASSPPGNTEAFF. The V gene is TRBV11-1, the J gene TRBJ1-1; D is ambiguous. Trimming pared 5 bases from V and 1 base from J, leaving 8 bases between. The CDR3 contains 13 residues. Germline V lookup: CDR1 SGHAT, CDR2 FQDESV (reference sequence).

V usage is TRBV6-1 and J usage is TRBJ2-7, with D possibly TRBD1 on 6 matching bases. Germline V gene data show CDR1 as MNHNS and CDR2 as SASEGT. The V end lost 8 bases, the J end lost 3 bases, and 14 bases lay between the germline ends. The CDR3 length is 13 residues. CDR3 sequence reads: CASPGDGYYEQYF. CDR3 coding DNA: TGTGCCAGCCCAGGGGACGGATACTACGAGCAGTACTTC.

The CDR3 DNA follows: TGCGCCAGCAGCCGATTATTTGAAAGACAGGGCCCACTCTATGGCTACACCTTC. Protein: CASSRLFERQGPLYGYTF. The chain joins TRBV10-1 to TRBJ1-2, with 7 bases fitting TRBD1. CDR3 length: 18 amino acids. The V segment lost 6 bases and the J segment 4 bases; nucleotides outside the gene matches: 20. Per germline, CDR1 WNHNN and CDR2 SYGVQD (reference sequence).

This clone has a single count. The gene calls are TRBV7-9 and TRBJ1-2; D not certain. The CDR3 is made up of 14 amino acids. V shed 5 bases and J shed 3 bases, with 13 bases lying between them. Looked up from germline, CDR1 is SEHNR and CDR2 is FQNEAQ (reference sequence). The CDR3 DNA reads as TGTGCCAGCAGCCCGTCGACAAACTACTATGGCTACACCTTC. It encodes CASSPSTNYYGYTF.

The V and J genes are TRBV7-9 and TRBJ1-5, with 9 bases that match TRBD1. The V segment lost 4 bases and the J segment 4 bases; nucleotides outside the gene matches: 5. The germline CDR1 and CDR2 sequences are SEHNR and FQNEAQ (reference sequence). The CDR3 totals 15 residues. CDR3 nucleotides: TGTGCCAGCAGCTCGGGACAGGGAGGGAATCAGCCCCAGCATTTT. Encoded protein: CASSSGQGGNQPQHF.

The rearrangement links TRBV7-9 to TRBJ1-3; D is unresolved. The V end was cut by 11 bases, the J end by 0 bases, with 14 bases between. CDR1 SEHNR and CDR2 FQNEAQ come from the germline V gene (reference sequence). The CDR3 runs to 14 residues. The CDR3: CALWSGSSGNTIYF. CDR3 nucleotides: TGTGCCCTCTGGAGCGGAAGCTCTGGAAACACCATATATTTT.

This chain uses TRBV6-1 with TRBJ2-7; D gene unclear. The V end lost 9 bases, the J end lost 0 bases, and 6 bases lay between the germline ends. The CDR3 is 11 residues long. Germline V gene data show CDR1 as MNHNS and CDR2 as SASEGT. Here the CDR3 reads CASTDSYEQYF. The CDR3 DNA follows: TGTGCCAGTACTGACTCCTACGAGCAGTACTTC.

V and J are TRBV29-1 and TRBJ1-1; D perhaps matches TRBD1 (6 bases). V was shortened by 1 base and J by 4 bases, with 13 bases between the two germline ends. Germline loops: CDR1 SQVTM, CDR2 ANQGSEA. The CDR3 sequence is 14 residues long. The CDR3 is CSVEVAGAVTEAFF. CDR3 coding DNA: TGCAGCGTTGAAGTTGCAGGGGCTGTCACTGAAGCTTTCTTT.

Regarding this clone: The sample contains more than one DNA sequence encoding this CDR3. CDR3: CASSLLGGGGELFF. The CDR3 DNA follows: TGCGCCAGCAGCCTCCTCGGGGGGGGCGGGGAGCTGTTTTTT. The rearrangement joins TRBV4-1 to TRBJ2-2; 8 positions match TRBD2. The CDR3 is made up of 14 amino acids. V was clipped by 4 bases and J by 7 bases; unmatched bases: 5. Germline CDR1 is MGHRA and CDR2 is YSYEKL.

The rearrangement uses TRBV13 and TRBJ2-7; TRBD1 matches 7 bases. From germline, CDR1 is PRHDT and CDR2 FYEKMQ (reference sequence). The CDR3 is made up of 15 amino acids. V trimming: 6 bases; J trimming: 4 bases; junction bases outside the gene matches: 12. Here the CDR3 reads CASSPGRGFSYEQYF. The CDR3, as DNA: TGTGCCAGCAGTCCAGGCAGGGGGTTCAGTTACGAGCAGTACTTC.

The rearrangement joins TRBV12-1 to TRBJ2-3; TRBD2 is the table's D call and was not checked against the DNA. TRBV12-1 is a known pseudogene. The CDR3 loop spans 11 amino acids. The CDR3 is CASSLSGTQYF. The CDR3, as DNA: TGTGCCAGCAGCCTATCGGGTACGCAGTATTTT.